These T cell receptor beta chains were read from a single sample in a study of chemoradiotherapy in HPV16-positive cancers. Profiling relied on immunoSEQ multiplex PCR, and the TCRdb table lists in-frame clones only, not all of them. Of approximately 8,500 clones detected, about 74% appear once; the ten largest clones hold 9%. The sample was acquired from a patient who underwent chemoradiotherapy. All receptors come from a human donor with HPV-associated anogenital cancer. Each CDR3 is given with its conserved first and last residue. Each record gives: D gene, V gene, clone size, J gene, CDR3 protein, CDR3 DNA. A D gene is named only where the DNA matches it firmly. Some rows have no size entry. The others give once, few or many, or a class for an expanded clone.

d_gene: TRBD2; v_gene: TRBV7-9; abundance: -; j_gene: TRBJ2-2; CDR3aa: CASSLEGLAGELFF; CDR3nt: TGTGCCAGCAGCTTAGAGGGACTAGCCGGGGAGCTGTTTTTT
d_gene: TRBD1; v_gene: TRBV30; abundance: -; j_gene: TRBJ1-2; CDR3aa: CAWSWDRAYGYTF; CDR3nt: TGTGCCTGGAGTTGGGACAGGGCCTATGGCTACACCTTC
d_gene: -; v_gene: TRBV7-9; abundance: -; j_gene: TRBJ1-4; CDR3aa: CASSLGHANEKLFF; CDR3nt: TGTGCCAGCAGCTTAGGACATGCTAATGAAAAACTGTTTTTT
d_gene: -; v_gene: TRBV11-2; abundance: -; j_gene: TRBJ1-2; CDR3aa: CASSFIQGRGLYGYTF; CDR3nt: TGTGCCAGCAGTTTTATCCAAGGTCGGGGACTCTATGGCTACACCTTC
d_gene: TRBD2; v_gene: TRBV7-9; abundance: -; j_gene: TRBJ2-7; CDR3aa: CASSSDGTSGSYYEQYF; CDR3nt: TGTGCCAGCAGCTCCGATGGGACTAGCGGGAGCTATTACGAGCAGTACTTC
d_gene: -; v_gene: TRBV6-4; abundance: -; j_gene: TRBJ2-3; CDR3aa: CASSAAGDPSTDTQYF; CDR3nt: TGTGCCAGCAGTGCCGCCGGGGACCCTAGCACAGATACGCAGTATTTT
d_gene: TRBD1; v_gene: TRBV7-9; abundance: -; j_gene: TRBJ2-7; CDR3aa: CASSLQGATLF; CDR3nt: TGTGCCAGCAGCTTACAGGGGGCGACCTTATTC
d_gene: -; v_gene: TRBV7-9; abundance: -; j_gene: TRBJ1-6; CDR3aa: CASSKVVGNSPLHF; CDR3nt: TGTGCCAGCAGCAAAGTTGTAGGAAATTCACCCCTCCACTTT
d_gene: TRBD1; v_gene: TRBV9; abundance: -; j_gene: TRBJ2-2; CDR3aa: CASSLGTGDTGELFF; CDR3nt: TGTGCCAGCAGCCTAGGGACAGGGGACACCGGGGAGCTGTTTTTT
d_gene: -; v_gene: TRBV27; abundance: -; j_gene: TRBJ2-3; CDR3aa: CASSLSRRRITTDTQYF; CDR3nt: TGTGCCAGCAGTTTAAGTCGGAGGCGGATCACCACAGATACGCAGTATTTT
d_gene: -; v_gene: TRBV6-5; abundance: -; j_gene: TRBJ2-2; CDR3aa: CASRTRNTGELFF; CDR3nt: TGTGCCAGCAGGACGCGGAACACCGGGGAGCTGTTTTTT
d_gene: -; v_gene: TRBV9; abundance: -; j_gene: TRBJ2-7; CDR3aa: CASSVGGTETYEQYF; CDR3nt: TGTGCCAGCAGCGTAGGCGGGACAGAGACCTACGAGCAGTACTTC
d_gene: TRBD2; v_gene: TRBV28; abundance: -; j_gene: TRBJ2-5; CDR3aa: CASSFLGGTQETQYF; CDR3nt: TGTGCCAGCAGTTTCCTGGGGGGGACCCAAGAGACCCAGTACTTC
d_gene: -; v_gene: TRBV2; abundance: -; j_gene: TRBJ1-1; CDR3aa: CASSEGAGDSAFF; CDR3nt: TGTGCCAGCAGTGAGGGGGCGGGTGATTCAGCTTTCTTT
d_gene: TRBD1; v_gene: TRBV6-5; abundance: -; j_gene: TRBJ1-6; CDR3aa: CASSLQGWSSPLHF; CDR3nt: TGTGCCAGCAGTTTACAGGGGTGGAGTTCACCCCTCCACTTT
d_gene: -; v_gene: TRBV5-1; abundance: -; j_gene: TRBJ2-2; CDR3aa: CASSFPGNTGELFF; CDR3nt: TGCGCCAGCAGCTTTCCCGGTAACACCGGGGAGCTGTTTTTT
d_gene: -; v_gene: TRBV27; abundance: few; j_gene: TRBJ2-6; CDR3aa: CASSTYSALVSGANVLTF; CDR3nt: TGTGCCAGCAGTACCTACAGCGCTCTAGTCTCTGGAGCCAACGTCCTGACTTTC
d_gene: -; v_gene: TRBV5-1; abundance: -; j_gene: TRBJ2-7; CDR3aa: CASSLGLNYNYEQYF; CDR3nt: TGCGCCAGCAGCCTTGGACTAAACTATAACTACGAGCAGTACTTC
d_gene: -; v_gene: TRBV28; abundance: -; j_gene: TRBJ2-7; CDR3aa: CAAQGPDYEQYF; CDR3nt: TGTGCGGCACAGGGACCTGACTACGAGCAGTACTTC
d_gene: -; v_gene: TRBV11-2; abundance: -; j_gene: TRBJ1-1; CDR3aa: CASSLVMGIRRTEAFF; CDR3nt: TGTGCCAGCAGCTTAGTGATGGGTATCAGGAGGACTGAAGCTTTCTTT
d_gene: TRBD2; v_gene: TRBV7-7; abundance: -; j_gene: TRBJ2-5; CDR3aa: CASSLGWTSGETQYF; CDR3nt: TGTGCTAGCAGCCTAGGGTGGACTAGCGGAGAGACCCAGTACTTC
d_gene: -; v_gene: TRBV28; abundance: -; j_gene: TRBJ2-4; CDR3aa: CASSPARGPLNIQYF; CDR3nt: TGTGCCAGCAGTCCGGCCCGGGGGCCCCTCAACATTCAGTACTTC
d_gene: TRBD1; v_gene: TRBV23-1; abundance: once; j_gene: TRBJ1-2; CDR3aa: CASSQGQGLGYGYTF; CDR3nt: TGCGCCAGCAGCCAGGGACAGGGACTGGGCTATGGCTACACCTTC
d_gene: -; v_gene: TRBV19; abundance: -; j_gene: TRBJ2-7; CDR3aa: CASSIVAGQYEQYF; CDR3nt: TGTGCCAGTAGTATAGTAGCGGGACAGTACGAGCAGTACTTC
d_gene: -; v_gene: TRBV11-2; abundance: -; j_gene: TRBJ1-1; CDR3aa: CASSLRAQGSAFF; CDR3nt: TGTGCCAGCAGCCTCCGCGCGCAGGGTAGTGCTTTCTTT
d_gene: -; v_gene: TRBV18; abundance: -; j_gene: TRBJ1-1; CDR3aa: CASARSVSGDAEAFF; CDR3nt: TGTGCCAGTGCAAGATCGGTTTCGGGGGACGCTGAAGCTTTCTTT
d_gene: TRBD1; v_gene: TRBV5-6; abundance: once; j_gene: TRBJ1-4; CDR3aa: CASTLLGQGLGEKLFF; CDR3nt: TGTGCCAGCACCTTGTTGGGACAGGGACTAGGAGAAAAACTGTTTTTT
d_gene: TRBD2; v_gene: TRBV15; abundance: -; j_gene: TRBJ2-3; CDR3aa: CATSSVLAGSSDTQYF; CDR3nt: TGTGCCACCAGCAGCGTCCTAGCGGGATCCTCAGATACGCAGTATTTT
d_gene: -; v_gene: TRBV4-3; abundance: -; j_gene: TRBJ2-7; CDR3aa: CASSQDRAGAYEQYF; CDR3nt: TGCGCCAGCAGCCAAGATCGGGCAGGGGCCTACGAGCAGTACTTC
d_gene: TRBD1; v_gene: TRBV15; abundance: -; j_gene: TRBJ1-2; CDR3aa: CATSRGQGAGYGYTF; CDR3nt: TGTGCCACCAGCAGAGGTCAGGGGGCAGGGTATGGCTACACCTTC
d_gene: TRBD1; v_gene: TRBV4-3; abundance: few; j_gene: TRBJ1-1; CDR3aa: CASSQDQGTGGTEAFF; CDR3nt: TGCGCCAGCAGCCAAGATCAAGGGACAGGGGGCACTGAAGCTTTCTTT
d_gene: -; v_gene: TRBV5-1; abundance: few; j_gene: TRBJ2-7; CDR3aa: CASSGSGRGDEQYF; CDR3nt: TGCGCCAGCAGTGGTAGCGGCAGGGGGGACGAGCAGTACTTC